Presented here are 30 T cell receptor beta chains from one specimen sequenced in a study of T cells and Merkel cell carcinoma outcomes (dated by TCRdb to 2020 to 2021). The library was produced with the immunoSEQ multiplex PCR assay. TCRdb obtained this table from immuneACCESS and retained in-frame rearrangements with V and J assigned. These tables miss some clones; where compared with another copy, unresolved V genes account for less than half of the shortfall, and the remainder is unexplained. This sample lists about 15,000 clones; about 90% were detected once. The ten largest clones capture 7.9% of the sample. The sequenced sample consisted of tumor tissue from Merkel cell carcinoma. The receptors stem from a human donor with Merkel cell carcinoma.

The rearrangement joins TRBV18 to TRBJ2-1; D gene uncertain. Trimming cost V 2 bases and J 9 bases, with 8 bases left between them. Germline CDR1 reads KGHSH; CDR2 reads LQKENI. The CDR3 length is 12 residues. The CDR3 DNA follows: TGTGCCAGCTCACCAGAGCGCATTGAGCAGTTCTTC. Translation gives CASSPERIEQFF.

This chain's CDR3 is CASSLAGADSPLHF. The DNA for the CDR3 is TGTGCCAGCAGCTTGGCAGGGGCCGATTCACCCCTCCACTTT. The V call is TRBV5-4, the J call TRBJ1-6; a weak D match, TRBD1 (6 bases). V lost 0 bases to trimming and J lost 8 bases, with 9 bases between them. Per germline, CDR1 SGHNT and CDR2 YYREEE (reference sequence). This CDR3 has 14 amino acids.

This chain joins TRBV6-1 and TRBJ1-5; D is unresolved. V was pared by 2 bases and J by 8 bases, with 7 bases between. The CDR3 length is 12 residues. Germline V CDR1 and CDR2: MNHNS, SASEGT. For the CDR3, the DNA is TGTGCCAGCAGTGAAATCCTGGAGCCCCAGCATTTT. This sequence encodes CASSEILEPQHF.

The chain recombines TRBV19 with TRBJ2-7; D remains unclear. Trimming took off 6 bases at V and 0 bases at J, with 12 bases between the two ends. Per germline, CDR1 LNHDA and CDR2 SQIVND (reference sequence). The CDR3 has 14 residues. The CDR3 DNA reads TGTGCCAGTAGCTTAATGGGGTTCTCCTACGAGCAGTACTTC. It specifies CASSLMGFSYEQYF.

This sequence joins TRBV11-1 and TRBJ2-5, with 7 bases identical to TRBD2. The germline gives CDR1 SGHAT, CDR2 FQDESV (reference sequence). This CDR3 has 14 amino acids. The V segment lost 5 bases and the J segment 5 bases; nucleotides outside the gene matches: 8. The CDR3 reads CASSLGGGTETQYF. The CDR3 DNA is TGTGCCAGCAGCCTCGGGGGAGGGACGGAGACCCAGTACTTC.

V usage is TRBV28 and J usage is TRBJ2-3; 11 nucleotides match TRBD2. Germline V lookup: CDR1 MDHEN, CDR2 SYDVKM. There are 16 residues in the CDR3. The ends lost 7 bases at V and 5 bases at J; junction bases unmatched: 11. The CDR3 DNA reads TGTGCCAGCACCAAATGGTGGACTAGCGGGTTAGATACGCAGTATTTT. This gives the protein CASTKWWTSGLDTQYF.

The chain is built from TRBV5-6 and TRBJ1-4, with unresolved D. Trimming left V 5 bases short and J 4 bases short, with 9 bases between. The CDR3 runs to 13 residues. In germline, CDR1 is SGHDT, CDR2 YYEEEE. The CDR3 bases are TGTGCCAGCAGTTCGGGAGTTAATGAAAAACTGTTTTTT. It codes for CASSSGVNEKLFF.

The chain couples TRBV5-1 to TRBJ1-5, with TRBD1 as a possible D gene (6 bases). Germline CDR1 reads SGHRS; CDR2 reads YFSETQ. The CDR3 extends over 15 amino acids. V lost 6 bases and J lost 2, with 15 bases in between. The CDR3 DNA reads TGCGCCAGCAATCCTAAGGACAGCCGCAATCAGCCCCAGCATTTT. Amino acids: CASNPKDSRNQPQHF.

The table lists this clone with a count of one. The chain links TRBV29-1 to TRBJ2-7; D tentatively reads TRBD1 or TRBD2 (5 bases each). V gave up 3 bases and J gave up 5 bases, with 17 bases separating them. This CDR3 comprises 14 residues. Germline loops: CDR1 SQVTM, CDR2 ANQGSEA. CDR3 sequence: CSVDPAVEGHEQYF. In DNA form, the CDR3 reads TGCAGCGTTGATCCCGCCGTAGAGGGGCACGAGCAGTACTTC.

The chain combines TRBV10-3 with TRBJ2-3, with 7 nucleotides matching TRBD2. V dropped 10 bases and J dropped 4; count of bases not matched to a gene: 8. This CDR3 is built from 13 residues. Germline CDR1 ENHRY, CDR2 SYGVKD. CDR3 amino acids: CATGEGLSDTQYF. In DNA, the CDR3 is TGTGCCACCGGTGAGGGACTATCAGATACGCAGTATTTT.

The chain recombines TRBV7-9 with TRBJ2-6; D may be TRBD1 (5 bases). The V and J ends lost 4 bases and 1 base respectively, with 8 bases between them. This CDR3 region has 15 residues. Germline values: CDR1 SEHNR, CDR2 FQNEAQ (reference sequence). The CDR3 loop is CASSSRVSGANVLTF. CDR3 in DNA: TGTGCCAGCAGCTCCAGGGTTTCTGGGGCCAACGTCCTGACTTTC.

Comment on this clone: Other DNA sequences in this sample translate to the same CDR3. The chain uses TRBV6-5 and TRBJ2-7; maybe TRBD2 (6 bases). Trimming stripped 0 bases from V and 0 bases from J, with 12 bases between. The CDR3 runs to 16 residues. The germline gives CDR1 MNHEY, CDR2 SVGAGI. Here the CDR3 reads CASSYSAGFSSYEQYF. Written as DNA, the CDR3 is TGTGCCAGCAGTTACTCCGCGGGGTTTAGCTCCTACGAGCAGTACTTC.

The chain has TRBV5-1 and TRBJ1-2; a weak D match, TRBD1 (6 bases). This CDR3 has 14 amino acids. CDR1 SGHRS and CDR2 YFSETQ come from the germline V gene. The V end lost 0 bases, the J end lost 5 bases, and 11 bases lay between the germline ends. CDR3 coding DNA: TGCGCCAGCAGCTTGGACGGGGGCCGATATGGCTACACCTTC. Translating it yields CASSLDGGRYGYTF.

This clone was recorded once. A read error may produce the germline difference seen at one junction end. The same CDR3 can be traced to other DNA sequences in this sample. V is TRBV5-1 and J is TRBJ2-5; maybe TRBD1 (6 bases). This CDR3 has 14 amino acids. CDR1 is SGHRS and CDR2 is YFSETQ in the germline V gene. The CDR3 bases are TGCGCCAGCAGCTTCAGGGGACAAGGCGAGACTCAGTACTTC. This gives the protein CASSFRGQGETQYF.

As DNA, the CDR3 is TGTGCCAGCAGCTCCGGAGGGGAGTGGAAGCAGTTCTTC. Its protein is CASSSGGEWKQFF. The rearrangement links TRBV11-3 to TRBJ2-1; TRBD2 is a possible D gene (6 bases). CDR1 SGHNT and CDR2 YENEEA come from the germline V gene. This CDR3 has 13 amino acids. V was pared by 4 bases and J by 11 bases, with 15 bases between.

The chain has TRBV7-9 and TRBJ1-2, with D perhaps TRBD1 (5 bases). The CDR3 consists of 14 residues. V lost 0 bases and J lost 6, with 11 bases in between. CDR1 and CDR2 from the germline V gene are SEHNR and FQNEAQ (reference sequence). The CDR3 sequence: CASSLAQGYDGYTF. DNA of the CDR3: TGTGCCAGCAGCTTAGCCCAGGGATATGATGGCTACACCTTC.

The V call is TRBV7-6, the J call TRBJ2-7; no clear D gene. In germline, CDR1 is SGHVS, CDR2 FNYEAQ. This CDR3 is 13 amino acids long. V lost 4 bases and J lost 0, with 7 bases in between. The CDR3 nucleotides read TGTGCCAGCAGCTACCATGACTCCTACGAGCAGTACTTC. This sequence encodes CASSYHDSYEQYF.

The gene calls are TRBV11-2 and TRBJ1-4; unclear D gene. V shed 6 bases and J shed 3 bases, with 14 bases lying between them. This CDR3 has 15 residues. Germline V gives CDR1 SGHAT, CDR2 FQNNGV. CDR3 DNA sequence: TGTGCCAGCAGGCCGGACGCCTGGGCTAATGAAAAACTGTTTTTT. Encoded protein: CASRPDAWANEKLFF.

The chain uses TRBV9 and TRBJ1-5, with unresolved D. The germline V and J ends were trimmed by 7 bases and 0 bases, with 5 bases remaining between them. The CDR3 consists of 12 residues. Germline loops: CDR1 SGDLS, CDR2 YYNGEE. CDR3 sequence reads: CASEYSNQPQHF. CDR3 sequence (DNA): TGTGCCAGCGAGTATAGCAATCAGCCCCAGCATTTT. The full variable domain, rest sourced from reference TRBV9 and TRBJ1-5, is DSGVTQTPKHLITATGQRVTLRCSPRSGDLSVYWYQQSLDQGLQFLIQYYNGEERAKGNILERFSAQQFPDLHSELNLSSLELGDSALYFCASEYSNQPQHFGDGTRLSIL.

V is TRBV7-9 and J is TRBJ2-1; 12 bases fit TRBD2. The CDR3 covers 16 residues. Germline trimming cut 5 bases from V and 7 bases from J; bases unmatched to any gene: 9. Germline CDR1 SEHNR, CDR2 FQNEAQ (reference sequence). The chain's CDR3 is CASSQTSGSVVNEQFF. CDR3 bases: TGTGCCAGCAGCCAGACTAGCGGGAGTGTCGTTAATGAGCAGTTCTTC.

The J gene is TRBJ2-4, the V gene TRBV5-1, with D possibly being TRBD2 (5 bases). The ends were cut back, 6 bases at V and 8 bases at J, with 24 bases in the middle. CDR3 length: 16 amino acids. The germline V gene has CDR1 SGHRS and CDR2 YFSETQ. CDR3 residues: CASKFGSSKYRDIQYF. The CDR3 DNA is TGCGCCAGCAAATTTGGGTCTAGCAAATACCGGGACATTCAGTACTTC.

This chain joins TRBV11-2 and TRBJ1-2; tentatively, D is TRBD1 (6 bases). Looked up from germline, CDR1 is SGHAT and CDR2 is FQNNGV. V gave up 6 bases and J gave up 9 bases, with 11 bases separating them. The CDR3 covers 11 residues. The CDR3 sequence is CASRDQGSYTF. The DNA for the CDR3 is TGTGCCAGCAGAGATCAGGGGAGCTACACCTTC.

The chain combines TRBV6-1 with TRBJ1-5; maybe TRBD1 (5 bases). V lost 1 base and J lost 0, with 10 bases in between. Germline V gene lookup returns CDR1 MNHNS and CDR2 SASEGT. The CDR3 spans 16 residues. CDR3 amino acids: CASSEGQGYSNQPQHF. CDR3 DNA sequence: TGTGCCAGCAGTGAAGGCCAGGGATATAGCAATCAGCCCCAGCATTTT.

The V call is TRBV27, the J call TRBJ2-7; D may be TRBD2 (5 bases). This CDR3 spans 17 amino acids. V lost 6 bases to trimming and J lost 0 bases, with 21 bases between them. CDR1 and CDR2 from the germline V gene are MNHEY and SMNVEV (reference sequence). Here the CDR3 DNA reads TGTGCCAGCAGCCCAGAAGGGAGATGGAAGAGCTCCTACGAGCAGTACTTC. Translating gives CASSPEGRWKSSYEQYF.

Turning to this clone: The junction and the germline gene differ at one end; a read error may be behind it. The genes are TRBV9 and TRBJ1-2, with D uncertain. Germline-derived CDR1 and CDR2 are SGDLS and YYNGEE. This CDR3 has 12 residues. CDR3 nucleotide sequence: TGTGCCAGGTTTGTCTTGAACTATAGCTACACCTTC. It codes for CARFVLNYSYTF.

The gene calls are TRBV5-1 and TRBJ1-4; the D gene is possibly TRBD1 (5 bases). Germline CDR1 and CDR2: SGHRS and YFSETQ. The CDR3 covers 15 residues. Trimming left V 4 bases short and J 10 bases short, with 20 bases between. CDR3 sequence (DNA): TGCGCCAGCAGCCTAGGACAATTCGGGTACGGAAAACTGTTTTTT. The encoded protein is CASSLGQFGYGKLFF.

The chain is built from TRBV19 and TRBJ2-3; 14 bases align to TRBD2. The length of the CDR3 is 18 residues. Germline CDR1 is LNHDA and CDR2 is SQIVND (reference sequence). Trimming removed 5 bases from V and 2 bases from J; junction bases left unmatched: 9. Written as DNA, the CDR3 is TGTGCCAGTAGTGCCGGGACTAGCGGGAGTTGGGCCACAGATACGCAGTATTTT. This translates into CASSAGTSGSWATDTQYF.

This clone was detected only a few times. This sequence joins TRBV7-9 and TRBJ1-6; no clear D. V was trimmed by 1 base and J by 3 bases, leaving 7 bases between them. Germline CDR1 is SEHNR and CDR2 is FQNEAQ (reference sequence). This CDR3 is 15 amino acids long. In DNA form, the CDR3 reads TGTGCCAGCAGCTTAGGGAATAGCTATAATTCACCCCTCCACTTT. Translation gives CASSLGNSYNSPLHF.

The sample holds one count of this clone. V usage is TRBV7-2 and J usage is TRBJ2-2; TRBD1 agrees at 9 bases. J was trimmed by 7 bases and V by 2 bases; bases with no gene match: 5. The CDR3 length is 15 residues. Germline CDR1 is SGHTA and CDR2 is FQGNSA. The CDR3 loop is CASSLTGQGIGELFF. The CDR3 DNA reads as TGTGCCAGCAGCTTAACCGGACAGGGGATCGGGGAGCTGTTTTTT.

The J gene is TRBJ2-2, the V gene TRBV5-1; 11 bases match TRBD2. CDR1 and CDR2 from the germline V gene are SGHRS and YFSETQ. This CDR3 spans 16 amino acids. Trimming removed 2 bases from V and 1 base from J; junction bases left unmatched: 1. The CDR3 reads CASSFGTSGNTGELFF. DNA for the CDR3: TGCGCCAGCAGCTTCGGGACTAGCGGGAACACCGGGGAGCTGTTTTTT.